One TCR beta chain is described in this entry. What it recognizes is unknown. This sample stems from a study of beta chain features in type 1 diabetes. Study observations and caveats: Shorter TCRB CDR3s, moderately but significantly so, marked every one of the four CD4+ subsets in Type 1 diabetes patients. For cells with high TCR expression, cDNA sequencing could yield over-representation. No resolution was reached here on whether HLA type influences TCRB rearrangement.

Trimming removed 2 bases from V and 2 bases from J; junction bases left unmatched: 6. Per germline, CDR1 SNHLY and CDR2 FYNNEI. The CDR3 loop spans 16 amino acids. CD45RO/CCR7/CD25/CD127/CD95/CD27 staining was used to isolate CD4+ naive, central memory, regulatory and stem cell-like memory cells by sorting. What was sequenced were expressed TCRB transcripts, since all of the isolated RNA had been reverse transcribed. This table comes from immunoSEQ multiplex PCR, and its TCRdb copy is limited to in-frame clones, with some not included. The data hold 300,000 to 350,000 clones, with over 7% observed a single time.

The chain is built from TRBV2 and TRBJ1-5, with 7 bases fitting TRBD1. The sample consisted of central memory CD4+ T cells from blood. The source is a man aged 25 to 45 with type 1 diabetes. CDR3 region: CASSELTGQGNQPQHF. The CDR3 bases are TGTGCCAGCAGTGAATTGACAGGACAGGGCAATCAGCCCCAGCATTTT.